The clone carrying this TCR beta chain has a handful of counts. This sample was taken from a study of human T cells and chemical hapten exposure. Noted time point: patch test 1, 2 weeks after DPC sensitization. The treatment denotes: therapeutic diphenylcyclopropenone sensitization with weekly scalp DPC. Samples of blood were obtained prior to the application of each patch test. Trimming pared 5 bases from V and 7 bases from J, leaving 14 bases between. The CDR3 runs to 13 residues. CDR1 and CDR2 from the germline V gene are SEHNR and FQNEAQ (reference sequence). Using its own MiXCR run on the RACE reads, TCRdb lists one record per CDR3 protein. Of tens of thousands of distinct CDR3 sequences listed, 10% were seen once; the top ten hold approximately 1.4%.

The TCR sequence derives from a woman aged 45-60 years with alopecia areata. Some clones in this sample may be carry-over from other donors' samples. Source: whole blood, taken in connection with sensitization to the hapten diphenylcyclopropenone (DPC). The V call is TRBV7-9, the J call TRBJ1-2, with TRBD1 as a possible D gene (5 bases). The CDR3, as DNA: TGTGCCAGCAGCCGGGGACCAGGGTCTGGCTACACCTTC. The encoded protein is CASSRGPGSGYTF.